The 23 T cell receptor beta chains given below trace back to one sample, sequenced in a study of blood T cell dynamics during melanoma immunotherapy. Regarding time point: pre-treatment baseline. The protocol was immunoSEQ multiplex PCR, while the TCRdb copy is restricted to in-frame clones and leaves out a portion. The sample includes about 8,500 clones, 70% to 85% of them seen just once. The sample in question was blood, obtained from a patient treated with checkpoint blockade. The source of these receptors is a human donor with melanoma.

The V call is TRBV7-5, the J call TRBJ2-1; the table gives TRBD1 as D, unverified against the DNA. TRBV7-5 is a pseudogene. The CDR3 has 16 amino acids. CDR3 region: CARSPLRDRKVDEQFF. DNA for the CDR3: TGTGCCAGAAGCCCTCTCCGGGACAGAAAAGTCGATGAGCAGTTCTTC.

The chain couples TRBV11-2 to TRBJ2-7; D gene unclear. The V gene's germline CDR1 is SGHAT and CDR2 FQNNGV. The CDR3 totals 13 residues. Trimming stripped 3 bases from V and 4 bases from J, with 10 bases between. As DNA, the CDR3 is TGTGCCAGCAGCTTGTCCCCACATTACGAGCAGTACTTC. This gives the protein CASSLSPHYEQYF. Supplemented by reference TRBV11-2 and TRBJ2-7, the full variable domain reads EAGVAQSPRYKIIEKRQSVAFWCNPISGHATLYWYQQILGQGPKLLIQFQNNGVVDDSQLPKDRFSAERLKGVDSTLKIQPAKLEDSAVYLCASSLSPHYEQYFGPGTRLTVT.

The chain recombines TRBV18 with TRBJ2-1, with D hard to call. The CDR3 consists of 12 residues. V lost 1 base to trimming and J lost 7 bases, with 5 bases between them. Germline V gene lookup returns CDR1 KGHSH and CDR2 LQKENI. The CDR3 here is CASSPRKNEQFF. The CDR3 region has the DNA TGTGCCAGCTCACCACGTAAAAATGAGCAGTTCTTC.

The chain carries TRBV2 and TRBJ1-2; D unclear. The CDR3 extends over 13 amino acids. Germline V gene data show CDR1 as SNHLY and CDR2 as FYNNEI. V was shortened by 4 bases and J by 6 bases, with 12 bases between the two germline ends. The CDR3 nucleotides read TGTGCCAGCAGTGTCGGGATTGAGGATGGCTACACCTTC. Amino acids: CASSVGIEDGYTF.

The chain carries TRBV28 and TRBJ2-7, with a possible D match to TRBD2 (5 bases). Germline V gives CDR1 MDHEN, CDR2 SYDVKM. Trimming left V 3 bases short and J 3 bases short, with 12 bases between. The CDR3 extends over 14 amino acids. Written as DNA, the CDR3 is TGTGCCAGCAGTTTGGACGTCGGGGTCTACGAGCAGTACTTC. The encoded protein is CASSLDVGVYEQYF.

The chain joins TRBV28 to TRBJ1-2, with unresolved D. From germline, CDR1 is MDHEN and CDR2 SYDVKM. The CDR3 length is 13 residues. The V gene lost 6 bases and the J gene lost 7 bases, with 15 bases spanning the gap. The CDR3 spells CASSRSPGSGYTF. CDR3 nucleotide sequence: TGTGCCAGCAGCCGATCCCCAGGTTCTGGCTACACCTTC.

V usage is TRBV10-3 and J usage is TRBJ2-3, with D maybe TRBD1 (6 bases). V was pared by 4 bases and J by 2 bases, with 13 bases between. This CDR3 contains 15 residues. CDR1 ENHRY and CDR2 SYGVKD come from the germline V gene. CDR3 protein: CAISAWGPDTDTQYF. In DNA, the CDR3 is TGTGCCATCAGTGCGTGGGGGCCCGACACAGATACGCAGTATTTT.

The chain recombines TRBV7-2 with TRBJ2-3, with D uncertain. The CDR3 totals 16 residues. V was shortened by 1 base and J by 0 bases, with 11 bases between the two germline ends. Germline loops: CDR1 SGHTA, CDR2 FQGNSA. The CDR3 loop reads CASSLDLPTSTDTQYF. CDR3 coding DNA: TGTGCCAGCAGCTTAGATCTTCCTACTAGCACAGATACGCAGTATTTT.

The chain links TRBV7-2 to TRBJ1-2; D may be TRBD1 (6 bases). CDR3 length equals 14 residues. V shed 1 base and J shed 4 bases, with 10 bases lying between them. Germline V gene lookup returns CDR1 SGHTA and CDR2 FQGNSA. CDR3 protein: CASSLGTVRYGYTF. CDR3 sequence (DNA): TGTGCCAGCAGCTTAGGGACAGTTCGCTATGGCTACACCTTC.

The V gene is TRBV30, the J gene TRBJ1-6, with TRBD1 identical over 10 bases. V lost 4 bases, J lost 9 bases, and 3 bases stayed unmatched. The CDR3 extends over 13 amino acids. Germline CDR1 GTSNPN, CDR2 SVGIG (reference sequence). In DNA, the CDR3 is TGTGCCTGGACCGGGACAGGGGCTTCACCCCTCCACTTT. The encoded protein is CAWTGTGASPLHF.

The CDR3 DNA reads TGTGCCAGCTCACCCCGACAGGGGGAAGGCGGCTACACCTTC. Translation gives CASSPRQGEGGYTF. The chain combines TRBV18 with TRBJ1-2; 9 positions match TRBD1. This CDR3 contains 14 residues. CDR1 KGHSH and CDR2 LQKENI come from the germline V gene. V lost 3 bases, J lost 8 bases, and 7 bases stayed unmatched.

CDR3 sequence: CASSLTGAKAGEQYF. In DNA, the CDR3 is TGTGCCAGCAGCCTGACAGGGGCCAAAGCTGGCGAGCAGTACTTC. The V and J genes are TRBV6-1 and TRBJ2-7; 8 nucleotides line up with TRBD1. From germline, CDR1 is MNHNS and CDR2 SASEGT. V shed 6 bases, J shed 6 bases, and the junction held 13 bases outside the gene matches. The CDR3 runs 15 residues.

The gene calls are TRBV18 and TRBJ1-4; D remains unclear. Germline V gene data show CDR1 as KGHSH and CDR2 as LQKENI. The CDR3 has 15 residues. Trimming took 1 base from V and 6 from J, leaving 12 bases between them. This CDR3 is CASSPRREVDEKLFF. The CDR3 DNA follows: TGTGCCAGCTCACCACGGAGGGAAGTGGATGAAAAACTGTTTTTT. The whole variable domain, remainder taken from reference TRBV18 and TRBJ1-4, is NAGVMQNPRHLVRRRGQEARLRCSPMKGHSHVYWYRQLPEEGLKFMVYLQKENIIDESGMPKERFSAEFPKEGPSILRIQQVVRGDSAAYFCASSPRREVDEKLFFGSGTQLSVL.

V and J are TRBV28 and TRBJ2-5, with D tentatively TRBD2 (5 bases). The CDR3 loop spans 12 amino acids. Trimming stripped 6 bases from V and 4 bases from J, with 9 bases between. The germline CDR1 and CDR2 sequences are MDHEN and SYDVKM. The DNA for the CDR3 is TGTGCCAGCAGGAAAGCGGCAGAGACCCAGTACTTC. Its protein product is CASRKAAETQYF. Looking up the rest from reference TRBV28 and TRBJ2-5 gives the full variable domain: DVKVTQSSRYLVKRTGEKVFLECVQDMDHENMFWYRQDPGLGLRLIYFSYDVKMKEKGDIPEGYSVSREKKERFSLILESASTNQTSMYLCASRKAAETQYFGPGTRLLVL.

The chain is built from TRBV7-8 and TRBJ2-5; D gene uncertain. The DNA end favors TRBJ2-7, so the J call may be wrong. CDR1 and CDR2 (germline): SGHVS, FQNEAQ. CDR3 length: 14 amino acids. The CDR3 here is CASSLVPEPYEQYF. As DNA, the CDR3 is TGTGCCAGCAGCTTAGTCCCAGAGCCCTACGAGCAGTACTTC.

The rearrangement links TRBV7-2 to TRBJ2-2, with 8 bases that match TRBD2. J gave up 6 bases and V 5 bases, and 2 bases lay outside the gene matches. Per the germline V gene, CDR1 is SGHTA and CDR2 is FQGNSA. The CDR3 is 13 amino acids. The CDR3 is CASSSGGPGELFF. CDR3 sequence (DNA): TGTGCCAGCAGCAGCGGGGGTCCCGGGGAGCTGTTTTTT. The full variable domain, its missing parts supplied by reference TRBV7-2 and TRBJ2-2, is GAGVSQSPSNKVTEKGKDVELRCDPISGHTALYWYRQSLGQGLEFLIYFQGNSAPDKSGLPSDRFSAERTGGSVSTLTIQRTQQEDSAVYLCASSSGGPGELFFGEGSRLTVL.

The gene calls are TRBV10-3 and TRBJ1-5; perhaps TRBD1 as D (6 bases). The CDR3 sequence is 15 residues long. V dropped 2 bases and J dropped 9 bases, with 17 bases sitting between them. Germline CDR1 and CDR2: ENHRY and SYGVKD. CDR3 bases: TGTGCCATCAGTGAGGCCGGACAGTTGGTTGGGCCCCAGCATTTT. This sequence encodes CAISEAGQLVGPQHF.

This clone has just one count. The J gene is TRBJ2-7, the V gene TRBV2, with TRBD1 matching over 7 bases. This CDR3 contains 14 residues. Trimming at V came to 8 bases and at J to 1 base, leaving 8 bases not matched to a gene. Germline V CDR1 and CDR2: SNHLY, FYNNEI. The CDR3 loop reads CASRQGTISYEQYF. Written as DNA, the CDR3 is TGTGCCAGCCGACAGGGAACCATATCCTACGAGCAGTACTTC.

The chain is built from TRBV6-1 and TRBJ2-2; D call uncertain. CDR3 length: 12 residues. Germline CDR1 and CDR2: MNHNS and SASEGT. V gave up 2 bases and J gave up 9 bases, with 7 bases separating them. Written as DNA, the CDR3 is TGTGCCAGCAGTGAATTGCCCCGGGAGCTGTTTTTT. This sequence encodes CASSELPRELFF.

The CDR3 loop is CASSPPRETGELFF. The CDR3 nucleotides are TGTGCCAGCAGTCCCCCCAGGGAAACCGGGGAGCTGTTTTTT. The V and J genes are TRBV28 and TRBJ2-2; TRBD1 is a possible D gene (5 bases). The V gene lost 5 bases and the J gene lost 5 bases, with 12 bases spanning the gap. The CDR3 loop spans 14 amino acids. Germline values: CDR1 MDHEN, CDR2 SYDVKM.

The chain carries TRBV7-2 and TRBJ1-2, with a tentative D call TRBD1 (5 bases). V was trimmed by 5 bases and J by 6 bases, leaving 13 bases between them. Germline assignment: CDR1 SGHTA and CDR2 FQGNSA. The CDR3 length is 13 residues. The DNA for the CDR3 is TGTGCCAGCAGCGGTCGGACAATAAATGGCTACACCTTC. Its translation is CASSGRTINGYTF.

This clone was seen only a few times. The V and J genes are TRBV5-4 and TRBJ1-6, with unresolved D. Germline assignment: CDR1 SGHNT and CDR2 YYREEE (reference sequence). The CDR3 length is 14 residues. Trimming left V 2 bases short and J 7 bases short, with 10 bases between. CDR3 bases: TGTGCCAGCAGCTTATGGACGGGCAATTCACCCCTCCACTTT. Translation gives CASSLWTGNSPLHF.

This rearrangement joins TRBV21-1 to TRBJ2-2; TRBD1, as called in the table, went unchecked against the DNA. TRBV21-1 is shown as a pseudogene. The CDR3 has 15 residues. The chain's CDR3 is CASSKGQSNTGELFF. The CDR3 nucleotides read TGTGCCAGCAGCAAGGGACAGTCGAACACCGGGGAGCTGTTTTTT.